The 14 T cell receptor beta chains reported below all come from one sample, sequenced in a study of human T cells and chemical hapten exposure. TCRdb recomputed calls from the RACE reads with MiXCR, one row per CDR3 protein. The sample contains over 50,000 distinct CDR3 sequences, about 9.6% of which appear only once. Documented time point: pre-sensitization, week 0. Treatment here: therapeutic diphenylcyclopropenone sensitization with weekly scalp DPC. Someone pulled total RNA out of unfractionated whole blood. This specimen consisted of whole blood, obtained in connection with sensitization to the hapten diphenylcyclopropenone (DPC). Receptors were obtained from a woman aged 25 to 39 with alopecia areata. Some clones in this sample may be carry-over from other donors' samples.

There are a few counts of this clonotype. Sequence at one end of the junction differs from germline and may be a read error. CDR3 amino acids: CVSSLTPAGTDTQYF. In DNA, the CDR3 is TGTGTCAGCAGTTTAACCCCTGCGGGCACAGATACGCAGTATTTT. The chain couples TRBV28 to TRBJ2-3; D remains ambiguous. CDR1 and CDR2 from the germline V gene are MDHEN and SYDVKM. CDR3 size: 15 residues.

This clonotype was counted at least ten times. V usage is TRBV4-2 and J usage is TRBJ2-2; 10 nucleotides line up with TRBD2. V was clipped by 0 bases and J by 8 bases; unmatched bases: 6. CDR1 is LGHNA and CDR2 is YNFKEQ in the germline V gene. The CDR3 extends over 16 amino acids. The CDR3 DNA follows: TGTGCCAGCAGCCAAGATAATCCTAGCGGGGGTGGGGAGCTGTTTTTT. Its translation is CASSQDNPSGGGELFF.

This chain uses TRBV7-2 with TRBJ2-6, with 7 nucleotides matching TRBD1. Germline V gives CDR1 SGHTA, CDR2 FQGNSA. With V trimmed by 8 bases and J by 2 bases, 6 bases remained unmatched. The CDR3 runs 15 residues. The CDR3 here is CASGPDRAGANVLTF. Written as DNA, the CDR3 is TGTGCCAGCGGACCCGACAGGGCTGGGGCCAACGTCCTGACTTTC.

V is TRBV5-4 and J is TRBJ2-7; no firm D call. Germline V CDR1 and CDR2: SGHNT, YYREEE (reference sequence). The CDR3 is made up of 12 amino acids. The ends were cut back, 1 base at V and 6 bases at J, with 8 bases in the middle. The CDR3 region has the DNA TGTGCCAGCAGCTTGCCAGGAACCGAGCAGTACTTC. It is translated as CASSLPGTEQYF. The variable domain in full, with the rest retrieved from reference TRBV5-4 and TRBJ2-7, is ETGVTQSPTHLIKTRGQQVTLRCSSQSGHNTVSWYQQALGQGPQFIFQYYREEENGRGNFPPRFSGLQFPNYSSELNVNALELDDSALYLCASSLPGTEQYFGPGTRLTVT.

This clonotype was seen at least ten times. V usage is TRBV27 and J usage is TRBJ2-3; 7 nucleotides match TRBD1. The ends lost 5 bases at V and 3 bases at J; junction bases unmatched: 8. This CDR3 is 15 amino acids long. Germline loops: CDR1 MNHEY, CDR2 SMNVEV (reference sequence). The CDR3 sequence is CASSPRDRNTDTQYF. CDR3 sequence (DNA): TGTGCCAGCAGTCCCCGGGACAGAAATACAGATACGCAGTATTTT.

In its sample, this clonotype was seen a few times. The V call is TRBV7-2, the J call TRBJ2-3; D unresolved. The V gene's germline CDR1 is SGHTA and CDR2 FQGNSA. V gave up 1 base and J gave up 2 bases, with 10 bases separating them. This CDR3 has 15 residues. For the CDR3, the DNA is TGTGCCAGCAGCTTAGGCGCGCGACCCACAGATACGCAGTATTTT. Protein sequence: CASSLGARPTDTQYF.

This clonotype occurred a few times. V is TRBV7-2 and J is TRBJ2-3, with TRBD2 matching 14 bases. Germline V CDR1 and CDR2: SGHTA, FQGNSA. This CDR3 has 16 amino acids. Trimming removed 4 bases from V and 5 bases from J; junction bases left unmatched: 5. CDR3 residues: CASSSTSGGAQDTQYF. The CDR3 DNA is TGTGCCAGCAGCTCGACTAGCGGGGGGGCCCAAGATACGCAGTATTTT.

The sample holds a few counts of this clonotype. V gene TRBV5-6 combines with J gene TRBJ2-7; possible D gene TRBD1, 5 bases. Trimming took off 2 bases at V and 3 bases at J, with 18 bases between the two ends. Germline CDR1 and CDR2: SGHDT and YYEEEE. The CDR3 covers 16 residues. The CDR3 region has the DNA TGTGCCAGCAGCTTAAATTACAGGCCCAATTTCTACGAGCAGTACTTC. Its protein is CASSLNYRPNFYEQYF.

This clonotype has at least ten counts. This chain links TRBV12-3 or TRBV12-4 with TRBJ2-7; weak D call: TRBD1 (6 bases). The CDR3 contains 14 residues. V was shortened by 4 bases and J by 6 bases, with 16 bases between the two germline ends. This chain's CDR3 is CASSSISQGSEQYF. DNA for the CDR3: TGTGCCAGCAGTTCTATATCACAGGGATCCGAGCAGTACTTC.

This clonotype showed up many times. The CDR3 reads CASSVQTEKAFF. CDR3 DNA: TGTGCCAGCAGCGTCCAGACCGAGAAAGCTTTCTTT. The chain employs TRBV9 and TRBJ1-1, with no clear D. The germline V and J ends were trimmed by 2 bases and 9 bases, with 11 bases remaining between them. This CDR3 region has 12 residues. From germline, CDR1 is SGDLS and CDR2 YYNGEE.

This clonotype was seen ten or more times. The V gene is TRBV5-5, the J gene TRBJ1-4; no firm D call. The V and J ends lost 0 bases and 4 bases respectively, with 13 bases between them. From germline, CDR1 is SGHKS and CDR2 YYEKEE (reference sequence). The CDR3 contains 16 residues. CDR3 nucleotide sequence: TGTGCCAGCAGCTTGGGAGGTAATCGGAATAATGAAAAACTGTTTTTT. Translation: CASSLGGNRNNEKLFF. The full variable domain, rest sourced from reference TRBV5-5 and TRBJ1-4, is DAGVTQSPTHLIKTRGQQVTLRCSPISGHKSVSWYQQVLGQGPQFIFQYYEKEERGRGNFPDRFSARQFPNYSSELNVNALLLGDSALYLCASSLGGNRNNEKLFFGSGTQLSVL.

This clonotype showed up many times. The chain employs TRBV5-4 and TRBJ1-1, with D possibly matching TRBD1 (5 bases). The CDR3 is made up of 15 amino acids. Trimming stripped 4 bases from V and 4 bases from J, with 17 bases between. In germline, CDR1 is SGHNT, CDR2 YYREEE (reference sequence). CDR3 region: CASSPKGNYRTEAFF. In DNA, the CDR3 is TGTGCCAGCAGCCCTAAGGGGAATTATCGCACTGAAGCTTTCTTT.

This clonotype was detected a few times. The chain links TRBV5-5 to TRBJ1-1; a possible D gene is TRBD1 (5 bases). Germline CDR1 is SGHKS and CDR2 is YYEKEE (reference sequence). CDR3 size: 11 residues. V lost 5 bases to trimming and J lost 8 bases, with 10 bases between them. CDR3 protein: CASSLNREAFF. In DNA, the CDR3 is TGTGCCAGCAGTTTGAACAGGGAAGCTTTCTTT.

The chain is built from TRBV12-3 or TRBV12-4 and TRBJ2-1; 7 bases agree with TRBD1. V lost 5 bases, J lost 2 bases, and 6 bases stayed unmatched. There are 15 residues in the CDR3. The CDR3 DNA is TGTGCCAGCAGTACCCGGACAGGACCCTACAATGAGCAGTTCTTC. As protein: CASSTRTGPYNEQFF.